This TCR beta chain was profiled in a study of blood T cells in healthy people across ages. CDR1 is LGHNA and CDR2 is YSLEER in the germline V gene. The CDR3 has 16 residues. V lost 0 bases, J lost 8 bases, and 9 bases stayed unmatched. It was with a sample-barcoded 5' primer and a J-beta primer mix that a second PCR of about 7 to 12 cycles was run. TCRdb re-analysed the 5' RACE reads in MiXCR, keeping a single row per CDR3 protein. The sample lists 500,000 to 700,000 distinct CDR3 sequences, approximately 30% occurring once. This TCR came from a woman older than 75 in good health. The V and J genes are TRBV4-3 and TRBJ1-4; 7 nucleotides match TRBD1. Material for sequencing was blood. CDR3 DNA sequence: TGCGCCAGCAGCCAAGATTTAGGGGGCGCAATGGAAAAACTGTTTTTT. Translating gives CASSQDLGGAMEKLFF.